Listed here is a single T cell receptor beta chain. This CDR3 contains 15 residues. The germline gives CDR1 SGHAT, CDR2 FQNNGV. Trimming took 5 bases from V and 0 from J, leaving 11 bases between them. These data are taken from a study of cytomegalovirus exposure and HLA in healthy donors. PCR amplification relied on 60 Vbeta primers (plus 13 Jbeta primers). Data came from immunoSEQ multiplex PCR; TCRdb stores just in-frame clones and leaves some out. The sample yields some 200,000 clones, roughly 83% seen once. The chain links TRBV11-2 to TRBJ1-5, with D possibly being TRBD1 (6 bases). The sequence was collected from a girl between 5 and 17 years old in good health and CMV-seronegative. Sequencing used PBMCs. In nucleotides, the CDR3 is TGTGCCAGCAGCCAACAGGGTAATAGCAATCAGCCCCAGCATTTT. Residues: CASSQQGNSNQPQHF.